Below are 8 T cell receptor beta chains sequenced from a single sample in a study of CD8+CD57+ T cells in acquired aplastic anemia. Selection for sequencing was limited to patients who had shown CD8+CD57+ cell expansion by flow cytometry. Genomic DNA was employed as the template in profiling TCR beta VDJ and CDR3. MiXCR was run by TCRdb on the reads, yielding one entry per CDR3 protein. The sample has about half a million distinct CDR3 sequences, approximately 33% seen once. Sequencing used sorted CD4+, CD8+, or CD8+CD57+ T cells (not recorded which) from PBMCs. The receptors here all came from a human donor with aplastic anemia.

The genes are TRBV11-1 and TRBJ1-3; D is ambiguous. The germline gives CDR1 SGHAT, CDR2 FQDESV (reference sequence). The V gene lost 1 base and the J gene lost 0 bases, with 10 bases spanning the gap. This CDR3 is built from 16 residues. CDR3 region: CASSLEALLSGNTIYF. The CDR3 DNA reads as TGTGCCAGCAGCTTAGAGGCCCTCCTCTCTGGAAACACCATATATTTT.

This clonotype was detected ten times or more. The chain uses TRBV29-1 and TRBJ2-5; 7 bases align to TRBD1. The length of the CDR3 is 12 residues. CDR1 SQVTM and CDR2 ANQGSEA come from the germline V gene. Losses at the gene ends were 7 bases for V and 5 bases for J; bases not matched to a gene: 7. Here the CDR3 reads CSASQGYETQYF. The CDR3 bases are TGCAGCGCATCACAGGGGTACGAGACCCAGTACTTC.

This clonotype showed up just a few times. The gene calls are TRBV6-2 or TRBV6-3 and TRBJ2-1; TRBD2 matches at 8 bases. CDR1 and CDR2 from the germline V gene are MNHEY and SVGEGT. The trim removed 2 bases at V and 3 bases at J, leaving 6 bases unmatched. The CDR3 runs to 16 residues. The DNA for the CDR3 is TGTGCCAGCAGTTACAGGGTAGCGGGATTCTACAATGAGCAGTTCTTC. Translated: CASSYRVAGFYNEQFF.

This CDR3 is CASSLRMGPEAFF. CDR3 DNA sequence: TGTGCCAGCAGCTTACGAATGGGTCCTGAAGCTTTCTTT. V usage is TRBV7-2 and J usage is TRBJ1-1; D not resolved. The CDR3 sequence is 13 residues long. V lost 2 bases and J 6 bases, leaving 10 bases between the germline ends. CDR1 and CDR2 (germline): SGHTA, FQGNSA.

Ten or more counts support this clonotype. The chain uses TRBV20-1 and TRBJ1-6, with unresolved D. The germline V and J ends were trimmed by 3 bases and 0 bases, with 9 bases remaining between them. The CDR3 runs to 15 residues. Germline V gene data show CDR1 as DFQATT and CDR2 as SNEGSKA (reference sequence). CDR3 sequence reads: CSASRWDSYNSPLHF. The CDR3 region has the DNA TGCAGTGCTAGTCGTTGGGACTCCTATAATTCACCCCTCCACTTT.

The CDR3 nucleotides are TGTGCCAGCAGCTTCGGACGGCAGGGGGGAAACACCATATATTTT. Amino acid sequence: CASSFGRQGGNTIYF. The rearrangement joins TRBV7-9 to TRBJ1-3; D is possibly TRBD1 (6 bases). The V end was cut by 3 bases, the J end by 4 bases, with 13 bases between. The CDR3 sequence is 15 residues long. Germline lookup yields CDR1 SEHNR and CDR2 FQNEAQ (reference sequence).

This chain's CDR3 is CASRDPGRRNSPLHF. CDR3 nucleotides: TGTGCCAGCAGGGACCCGGGACGAAGGAATTCACCCCTCCACTTT. The J gene is TRBJ1-6, the V gene TRBV28; maybe TRBD1 (5 bases). V lost 6 bases and J lost 7, with 16 bases in between. Germline V gene data show CDR1 as MDHEN and CDR2 as SYDVKM. CDR3 length: 15 residues.

This clonotype was picked up many times. This chain joins TRBV6-1 and TRBJ1-2; TRBD1 matches at 8 bases. Trimming cost V 5 bases and J 4 bases; bases outside gene matches: 6. Germline-derived CDR1 and CDR2 are MNHNS and SASEGT. The CDR3 runs 14 residues. Written as DNA, the CDR3 is TGTGCCAGCAGTCGCACCGGACAGGGCTATGGCTACACCTTC. Translating it yields CASSRTGQGYGYTF.